Shown below are 18 T cell receptor beta chains from a single sample sequenced in a study of blood T cell repertoires in COVID-19. Assay: immunoSEQ multiplex PCR; the TCRdb copy retains only in-frame clones and omits some. Altogether around 300,000 clones are present, around 90% being singletons, with the ten largest covering just under 1%. Source material: PBMCs or T cells enriched from blood (not recorded which). These receptors all stem from a woman aged 25 to 39 who had recovered from COVID-19.

The chain recombines TRBV27 with TRBJ2-7; D uncertain. V was shortened by 1 base and J by 5 bases, with 12 bases between the two germline ends. The CDR3 is made up of 14 amino acids. CDR1 is MNHEY and CDR2 is SMNVEV in the germline V gene (reference sequence). CDR3 residues: CASSLFRSYNEQYF. The CDR3 DNA follows: TGTGCCAGCAGTTTATTTCGCAGTTATAACGAGCAGTACTTC.

The rearrangement links TRBV5-1 to TRBJ2-1; perhaps TRBD1 as D (7 bases). This CDR3 comprises 17 residues. The germline gives CDR1 SGHRS, CDR2 YFSETQ. Trimming stripped 3 bases from V and 2 bases from J, with 18 bases between. CDR3 amino acids: CASSYLGGGTTYNEQFF. DNA of the CDR3: TGCGCCAGCAGCTACCTAGGAGGGGGCACTACCTACAATGAGCAGTTCTTC.

V is TRBV3-1 (or the pseudogene TRBV3-2) and J is TRBJ1-3; 9 nucleotides align to TRBD1. Trimming at V came to 8 bases and at J to 4 bases, leaving 3 bases not matched to a gene. The CDR3 has 13 residues. Per the germline V gene, CDR1 is LGHDT and CDR2 is YNNKEL (reference sequence). CDR3 bases: TGTGCCAGCGGACAGGGGAGGGGAAACACCATATATTTT. Translation gives CASGQGRGNTIYF.

This clone was seen just once. This sequence joins TRBV18 and TRBJ1-6, with D possibly TRBD1 on 6 matching bases. Trimming removed 4 bases at V and 7 bases at J, with 20 bases between. The germline CDR1 and CDR2 sequences are KGHSH and LQKENI. This CDR3 comprises 17 residues. DNA of the CDR3: TGTGCCAGCTCACAACGGGAGGGGGGCCGACTAAATTCACCCCTCCACTTT. As protein: CASSQREGGRLNSPLHF.

The V call is TRBV11-2, the J call TRBJ1-5, with D tentatively TRBD1 (5 bases). Per germline, CDR1 SGHAT and CDR2 FQNNGV. The CDR3 loop spans 14 amino acids. Trimming pared 7 bases from V and 0 bases from J, leaving 10 bases between. The CDR3 DNA reads TGTGCCAGCATCTACGGGGGTAGCAATCAGCCCCAGCATTTT. Translation: CASIYGGSNQPQHF.

The chain carries TRBV9 and TRBJ2-7; the D gene is possibly TRBD2 (6 bases). V shed 0 bases and J shed 7 bases, with 17 bases lying between them. This CDR3 region has 15 residues. Germline CDR1 is SGDLS and CDR2 is YYNGEE. The CDR3 nucleotides are TGTGCCAGCAGCGTAGGATGGGGGGAGGCACGGGAGCAGTACTTC. Its translation is CASSVGWGEAREQYF.

The chain employs TRBV30 and TRBJ1-5; D call uncertain. The V end lost 5 bases, the J end lost 1 base, and 9 bases lay between the germline ends. This CDR3 region has 13 residues. From germline, CDR1 is GTSNPN and CDR2 SVGIG (reference sequence). In DNA, the CDR3 is TGTGCCTGGGCCCAGATAAGCAATCAGCCCCAGCATTTT. It specifies CAWAQISNQPQHF. The full variable domain, with the rest looked up from reference TRBV30 and TRBJ1-5, is SQTIHQWPATLVQPVGSPLSLECTVEGTSNPNLYWYRQAAGRGLQLLFYSVGIGQISSEVPQNLSASRPQDRQFILSSKKLLLSDSGFYLCAWAQISNQPQHFGDGTRLSIL.

In its sample, this clone was seen a few times. This chain links TRBV5-1 with TRBJ1-1; 9 bases are a match to TRBD1. Germline-derived CDR1 and CDR2 are SGHRS and YFSETQ. The CDR3 runs 15 residues. Trimming at V came to 4 bases and at J to 4 bases, leaving 8 bases not matched to a gene. The CDR3 here is CASSDPGTGFTEAFF. CDR3 DNA: TGCGCCAGCAGCGATCCCGGGACAGGGTTCACTGAAGCTTTCTTT. The variable domain in full, with the rest retrieved from reference TRBV5-1 and TRBJ1-1, is KAGVTQTPRYLIKTRGQQVTLSCSPISGHRSVSWYQQTPGQGLQFLFEYFSETQRNKGNFPGRFSGRQFSNSRSEMNVSTLELGDSALYLCASSDPGTGFTEAFFGQGTRLTVV.

V gene TRBV9 combines with J gene TRBJ2-3; 10 bases are a match to TRBD2. The CDR3 totals 16 residues. V was clipped by 5 bases and J by 4 bases; unmatched bases: 10. Germline CDR1 reads SGDLS; CDR2 reads YYNGEE. The CDR3 protein is CASSDGGTSVPDTQYF. The CDR3 DNA is TGTGCCAGCAGTGACGGGGGGACTAGCGTCCCAGATACGCAGTATTTT.

The gene calls are TRBV29-1 and TRBJ1-3; the D gene is possibly TRBD1 (5 bases). Germline-derived CDR1 and CDR2 are SQVTM and ANQGSEA. The CDR3 length is 14 residues. The germline V and J ends were trimmed by 4 bases and 2 bases, with 12 bases remaining between them. For the CDR3, the DNA is TGCAGCGTTGTTGGGGGGAATACTGGAAACACCATATATTTT. This sequence encodes CSVVGGNTGNTIYF.

V gene TRBV5-1 combines with J gene TRBJ2-2; 8 bases line up with TRBD2. V gave up 8 bases and J gave up 0 bases; unmatched junction bases: 9. CDR3 length: 16 amino acids. Germline V CDR1 and CDR2: SGHRS, YFSETQ. The DNA for the CDR3 is TGCGCCAGTAGCCCTTTGACTAGCGCGAACACCGGGGAGCTGTTTTTT. Its protein is CASSPLTSANTGELFF. The complete variable domain, with remaining parts taken from reference TRBV5-1 and TRBJ2-2, reads KAGVTQTPRYLIKTRGQQVTLSCSPISGHRSVSWYQQTPGQGLQFLFEYFSETQRNKGNFPGRFSGRQFSNSRSEMNVSTLELGDSALYLCASSPLTSANTGELFFGEGSRLTVL.

The rearrangement uses TRBV7-6 and TRBJ2-7; TRBD2 might be the D (6 bases). The CDR3 extends over 15 amino acids. Trimming cost V 7 bases and J 2 bases, with 18 bases left between them. Germline V gives CDR1 SGHVS, CDR2 FNYEAQ. In DNA form, the CDR3 reads TGTGCCAGCACCCCCTTTAGCGGAGGGGCCTACGAGCAGTACTTC. Translation gives CASTPFSGGAYEQYF. Full variable domain (outside the CDR3, taken from reference TRBV7-6 and TRBJ2-7): GAGVSQSPRYKVTKRGQDVALRCDPISGHVSLYWYRQALGQGPEFLTYFNYEAQQDKSGLPNDRFSAERPEGSISTLTIQRTEQRDSAMYRCASTPFSGGAYEQYFGPGTRLTVT.

This clone has just one count. This chain uses TRBV4-1 with TRBJ1-2; 11 bases fit TRBD1. The V gene's germline CDR1 is MGHRA and CDR2 YSYEKL. The trim removed 1 base at V and 2 bases at J, leaving 6 bases unmatched. The CDR3 length is 17 residues. CDR3 sequence (DNA): TGCGCCAGCAGCCAAGTGAAGGGACAGGGGGAGAACTATGGCTACACCTTC. Its translation: CASSQVKGQGENYGYTF.

The chain's CDR3 is CASSHRTGDEAGELFF. CDR3 DNA: TGCGCCAGCAGCCATCGTACAGGGGATGAAGCCGGGGAGCTGTTTTTT. The V gene is TRBV4-1, the J gene TRBJ2-2, with TRBD1 matching 7 bases. Trimming at V came to 3 bases and at J to 6 bases, leaving 10 bases not matched to a gene. The length of the CDR3 is 16 residues. Germline loops: CDR1 MGHRA, CDR2 YSYEKL.

V is TRBV28 and J is TRBJ1-2; 10 bases agree with TRBD1. V shed 4 bases and J 6 bases; nucleotides not matched to a gene: 5. The CDR3 totals 14 residues. Germline values: CDR1 MDHEN, CDR2 SYDVKM. This chain's CDR3 is CASSYAGQGDGYTF. DNA for the CDR3: TGTGCCAGCAGTTACGCCGGACAGGGGGATGGCTACACCTTC.

This clone was observed a single time. The chain employs TRBV19 and TRBJ1-3; the D is unclear. The CDR3 is made up of 13 amino acids. Germline assignment: CDR1 LNHDA and CDR2 SQIVND (reference sequence). The V end lost 4 bases, the J end lost 1 base, and 5 bases lay between the germline ends. The CDR3 DNA is TGTGCCAGTAGTACCTTTTCTGGAAACACCATATATTTT. It yields the protein CASSTFSGNTIYF.

A single count supports this clone. The chain recombines TRBV19 with TRBJ2-7; 7 bases are shared with TRBD2. Germline V gives CDR1 LNHDA, CDR2 SQIVND (reference sequence). The J segment lost 4 bases and the V segment lost 6 bases, leaving 9 bases of the junction unmatched. This CDR3 has 14 residues. CDR3 sequence (DNA): TGTGCCAGTAGAAACCGGGACTACGATTACGAGCAGTACTTC. It is translated as CASRNRDYDYEQYF.

The V gene is TRBV11-3, the J gene TRBJ2-1; maybe TRBD1 (5 bases). Between the trimmed V and J ends, which lost 5 bases and 0 bases, there was a span of 11 bases. Germline V gene sequence: CDR1 SGHNT, CDR2 YENEEA. The CDR3 runs 15 residues. The CDR3 here is CASSARESSYNEQFF. The CDR3, as DNA: TGTGCCAGCAGCGCCAGGGAAAGCTCCTACAATGAGCAGTTCTTC. The entire variable domain, with the rest obtained from reference TRBV11-3 and TRBJ2-1, is as follows: EAGVVQSPRYKIIEKKQPVAFWCNPISGHNTLYWYLQNLGQGPELLIRYENEEAVDDSQLPKDRFSAERLKGVDSTLKIQPAELGDSAVYLCASSARESSYNEQFFGPGTRLTVL.